One sample yielded the 16 T cell receptor beta chains listed below, sequenced in a study of post-analysis software for immune sequencing data (dated by TCRdb to about 2015). Libraries came from PCR. Instrument on record: Illumina HiSeq 2500. Unique molecular identifiers were incorporated into TCR beta cDNA libraries to reduce PCR and sequencing biases. TCRdb trimmed public reads at Q25 via fastp, called clones via MiXCR and kept in-frame beta chains. Records with the same CDR3 protein are collapsed into one entry carrying the most frequent genes and DNA. The sample table holds just over 250,000 distinct CDR3 sequences, of which approximately 34% were seen once. The top ten constitute less than 6% of the sample. These TCRs are of unknown antigen specificity. General conclusions and limits of the study: Roughly 5 TRBV segments, including TRBV5-6, TRBV5-1 and TRBV20-1, were significantly more frequent in patients than controls.

Material for sequencing was blood. The receptors come from a girl between 5 and 17 years old with multiple sclerosis.

The V gene is TRBV29-1, the J gene TRBJ1-5; D is undetermined. The CDR3 length is 14 residues. Per germline, CDR1 SQVTM and CDR2 ANQGSEA. The V end was cut by 6 bases, the J end by 0 bases, with 12 bases between. The CDR3 nucleotides are TGCAGCGTGGGGTCTTCGCCTAGCAATCAGCCCCAGCATTTT. As protein: CSVGSSPSNQPQHF.

This clonotype was found many times. V gene TRBV10-3 combines with J gene TRBJ2-7, with D maybe TRBD2 (6 bases). From germline, CDR1 is ENHRY and CDR2 SYGVKD. CDR3 length: 12 amino acids. Trimming took 8 bases from V and 3 from J, leaving 11 bases between them. The CDR3, as DNA: TGTGCCATCCTCCGGGACTTCTACGAGCAGTACTTC. Protein sequence: CAILRDFYEQYF.

This clonotype was observed at least ten times. The chain recombines TRBV7-9 with TRBJ1-6; 9 bases agree with TRBD1. Germline V lookup: CDR1 SEHNR, CDR2 FQNEAQ (reference sequence). V dropped 4 bases and J dropped 10; count of bases not matched to a gene: 8. CDR3 length equals 15 residues. CDR3 in amino acids: CASSSGTGHQSPLHF. CDR3 DNA sequence: TGTGCCAGCAGCTCCGGGACAGGGCACCAATCACCCCTCCACTTT.

The chain employs TRBV2 and TRBJ2-5; D tentatively fits TRBD1 or TRBD2 (6 bases each). The better agreement between TRBJ2-7 and the DNA end casts doubt on the J call. The germline gives CDR1 SNHLY, CDR2 FYNNEI. The length of the CDR3 is 12 residues. The CDR3 reads CASSGRGGEQYF. For the CDR3, the DNA is TGTGCCAGCAGTGGCAGGGGAGGCGAGCAGTACTTC.

The chain has TRBV4-1 and TRBJ2-1; D might be TRBD2 (6 bases). V lost 4 bases and J 2 bases, leaving 18 bases between the germline ends. The CDR3 contains 17 residues. CDR1 is MGHRA and CDR2 is YSYEKL in the germline V gene. CDR3: CASSLRSGGAAYNEQFF. The CDR3 nucleotides are TGCGCCAGCAGCCTTCGAAGCGGCGGGGCAGCCTACAATGAGCAGTTCTTC.

The sample holds many counts of this clonotype. The J gene is TRBJ2-1, the V gene TRBV2; TRBD2 matches 10 bases. Per germline, CDR1 SNHLY and CDR2 FYNNEI. The CDR3 contains 13 residues. Trimming at V came to 10 bases and at J to 4 bases, leaving 4 bases not matched to a gene. CDR3 in amino acids: CATLAGAYNEQFF. CDR3 coding DNA: TGTGCCACGCTAGCGGGAGCTTACAATGAGCAGTTCTTC.

The rearrangement joins TRBV20-1 to TRBJ2-4; the D gene is possibly TRBD1 (5 bases). The closer fit of TRBJ2-5 to the DNA end suggests the J call may be wrong. This CDR3 is built from 15 residues. Germline V gene sequence: CDR1 DFQATT, CDR2 SNEGSKA (reference sequence). The DNA of the CDR3 is TGCAGTGCTAGCCCTATCTCAGGGATAGAAGAGACCCAGTACTTC. Amino acid sequence: CSASPISGIEETQYF.

This clonotype was observed a few times. A much bigger clone sits one base away, suggesting this may be a read error. The chain uses TRBV5-1 and TRBJ1-6, with D possibly TRBD1 on 6 matching bases. The CDR3 spans 15 residues. The germline V and J ends were trimmed by 0 bases and 8 bases, with 12 bases remaining between them. In germline, CDR1 is SGHRS, CDR2 YFSETQ. The CDR3 nucleotides read TGCGCCAGCAGCTTGGAATTGTCAGGGGATTCACCCCTCCACTTT. Protein: CASSLELSGDSPLHF.

This clonotype has a count of ten or more. The chain combines TRBV4-1 with TRBJ1-6; 7 bases align to TRBD1. CDR1 is MGHRA, CDR2 YSYEKL, per germline. The CDR3 contains 15 residues. Trimming removed 4 bases from V and 5 bases from J; junction bases left unmatched: 5. CDR3 region: CASSLTGRHNSPLHF. In DNA form, the CDR3 reads TGCGCCAGCAGCCTGACAGGGAGGCATAATTCACCCCTCCACTTT.

To note about this clonotype: A read error may explain this, as a much larger clone is one base away. The chain carries TRBV20-1 and TRBJ1-1, with TRBD1 matching 8 bases. With V trimmed by 5 bases and J by 3 bases, 8 bases remained unmatched. The length of the CDR3 is 14 residues. Looked up from germline, CDR1 is DFQATT and CDR2 is SNEGSKA (reference sequence). The CDR3 is CSAQDRGWDTEAFF. The CDR3 coding sequence is TGCAGTGCTCAAGACAGGGGCTGGGACACTGAAGCTTTCTTT.

This clonotype was picked up a small number of times. The genes are TRBV6-2 or TRBV6-3 and TRBJ2-3; D is possibly TRBD1 or TRBD2 (5 bases each). Germline V gene sequence: CDR1 MNHEY, CDR2 SVGEGT. There are 15 residues in the CDR3. V lost 5 bases and J 5 bases, leaving 17 bases between the germline ends. CDR3 sequence reads: CASSTRAGAGDTQYF. CDR3 in DNA: TGTGCCAGCAGTACCAGAGCCGGGGCCGGAGATACGCAGTATTTT.

This clonotype was counted ten times or more. This rearrangement joins TRBV15 to TRBJ2-3, with a weak D call TRBD1 (5 bases). Germline lookup yields CDR1 LNHNV and CDR2 YYDKDF (reference sequence). The CDR3 length is 14 residues. V lost 1 base and J lost 5, with 10 bases in between. DNA of the CDR3: TGTGCCACCAGCAGAGCACAGGTCCAAGATACGCAGTATTTT. Protein: CATSRAQVQDTQYF.

The sample holds one count of this clonotype. A junction boundary mismatches the germline segment, possibly from a read error. This chain uses TRBV14 with TRBJ2-1; no clear D gene. The CDR3 consists of 12 residues. Germline assignment: CDR1 SGHDN and CDR2 FVKESK. The CDR3 DNA reads TGTGACAGCAGCCAATTGGGCAATGAGCAGTTCTTC. Translating gives CDSSQLGNEQFF.

About this clonotype: One end of the junction is discordant with germline, which a read error may explain. The V gene is TRBV7-2, the J gene TRBJ2-1, with TRBD1 matching 7 bases. This CDR3 contains 15 residues. From germline, CDR1 is SGHTA and CDR2 FQGNSA. This chain's CDR3 is CASSPDRDRRDEQFF. CDR3 sequence (DNA): TGTGCCAGCAGCCCCGACAGGGACCGAAGGGATGAACAGTTCTTC.

Concerning this clonotype: A much larger clone sits a single nucleotide away, making a read error possible. The chain employs TRBV27 and TRBJ1-2; D unclear. Germline loops: CDR1 MNHEY, CDR2 SMNVEV (reference sequence). CDR3 size: 11 residues. CDR3 DNA sequence: TGTGCCAGCAGATCGGGGTATGGCCACACCTTC. Translation: CASRSGYGHTF.

This chain links TRBV7-2 with TRBJ2-7, with 7 bases matching TRBD1. The trim removed 5 bases at V and 3 bases at J, leaving 10 bases unmatched. CDR3 length equals 15 residues. Germline V gene lookup returns CDR1 SGHTA and CDR2 FQGNSA. The CDR3 sequence: CASSVATGNYYEQYF. The CDR3 DNA sequence: TGTGCCAGCAGCGTCGCGACAGGGAATTACTACGAGCAGTACTTC.